This TCR beta chain is from a study (dated by TCRdb to the mid-2010s). This clonotype has a handful of counts. This clone's antigen is unknown. Base quality data are lacking; no much larger clone is found one base away. The library was generated by RT-PCR. TCRdb records Illumina MiSeq as the sequencer. The public reads were run again by TCRdb, first through fastp at Q25 and then through MiXCR, and only productive beta chains were kept. Identical CDR3 protein sequences are pooled into one entry, listed with their most common genes and DNA. The sample table holds about 680,000 distinct CDR3 sequences, of which over 12% were seen once. The top ten clonotypes cover around 3.3% of the sample. V and J are trimmed by 2 bases and 4 bases, and the gene matches miss 6 bases of the junction. The CDR3 contains 15 residues, cysteine and phenylalanine counted. Of all the DNA, just the CDR3 is kept, 45 bases in frame from base 1. Via the germline V gene (reference sequence), CDR1 is DFQATT and CDR2 SNEGSKA.

The clonotype originates from a female donor in good health, serving as a healthy control. The sequencing sample was made of memory CD4+ T cells from blood. The chain uses TRBV20-1 and TRBJ2-7, with 12 bases in between that match TRBD2. The DNA is as follows: TGCAGTGCTAGACCTCGACTAGCGGGAGTTTACGAGCAGTACTTC. This translates into CSARPRLAGVYEQYF.